The subject of this entry is one T cell receptor beta chain. The V and J ends lost 5 bases and 2 bases, in that order; junction bases with no gene match: 9. This CDR3 is built from 19 residues. Germline-derived CDR1 and CDR2 are LNHDA and SQIVND (reference sequence). The data are from a study of cytomegalovirus exposure and HLA in healthy donors. This PCR relied on a set of 60 Vbeta primers and 13 Jbeta primers. Using immunoSEQ multiplex PCR, the repertoire was profiled, and TCRdb retains in-frame clones only, with some absent. Seen here are roughly 170,000 clones, 60% to 80% observed once, and the top ten hold over 10%.

The sequenced sample was PBMCs. The receptor comes from a woman in her forties or fifties in good health and CMV-seropositive. The chain has TRBV19 and TRBJ2-2, with 15 positions matching TRBD2. The CDR3 reads CASSGEGLAGGTNTGELFF. The CDR3 DNA reads TGTGCCAGTAGTGGTGAGGGACTAGCGGGGGGTACCAACACCGGGGAGCTGTTTTTT.